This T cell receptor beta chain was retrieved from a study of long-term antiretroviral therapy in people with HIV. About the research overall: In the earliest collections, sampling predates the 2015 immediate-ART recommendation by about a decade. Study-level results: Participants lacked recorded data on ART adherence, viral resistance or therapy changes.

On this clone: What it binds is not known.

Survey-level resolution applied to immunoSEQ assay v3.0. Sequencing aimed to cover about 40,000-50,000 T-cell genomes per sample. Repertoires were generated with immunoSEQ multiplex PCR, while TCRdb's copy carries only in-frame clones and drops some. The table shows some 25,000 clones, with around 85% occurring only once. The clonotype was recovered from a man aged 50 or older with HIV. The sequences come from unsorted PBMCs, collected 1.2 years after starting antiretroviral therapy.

The CDR3 here is CASSLSDRGPEKLFF. CDR3 nucleotides: TGTGCCAGCAGCTTATCGGACAGGGGGCCGGAAAAACTGTTTTTT. The chain uses TRBV7-9 and TRBJ1-4, with 11 nucleotides matching TRBD1. CDR3 length: 15 amino acids. Trimming at V came to 2 bases and at J to 8 bases, leaving 4 bases not matched to a gene. From germline, CDR1 is SEHNR and CDR2 FQNEAQ (reference sequence).